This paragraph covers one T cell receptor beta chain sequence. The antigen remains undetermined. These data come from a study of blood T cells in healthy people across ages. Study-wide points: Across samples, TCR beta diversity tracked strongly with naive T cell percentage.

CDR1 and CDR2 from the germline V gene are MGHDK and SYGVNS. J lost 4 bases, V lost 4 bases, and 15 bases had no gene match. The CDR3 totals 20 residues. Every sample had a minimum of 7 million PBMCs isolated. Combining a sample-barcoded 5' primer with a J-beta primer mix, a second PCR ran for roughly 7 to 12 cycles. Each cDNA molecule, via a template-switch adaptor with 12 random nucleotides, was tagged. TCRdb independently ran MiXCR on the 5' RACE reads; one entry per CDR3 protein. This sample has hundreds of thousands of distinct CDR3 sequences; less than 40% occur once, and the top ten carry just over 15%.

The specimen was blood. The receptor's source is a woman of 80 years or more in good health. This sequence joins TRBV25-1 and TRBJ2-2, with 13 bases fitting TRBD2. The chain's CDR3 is CASSAGPGLAGMRGTGELFF. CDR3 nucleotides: TGTGCCAGCAGTGCGGGCCCGGGACTAGCGGGGATGCGAGGCACCGGGGAGCTGTTTTTT.